The clone carrying this T cell receptor beta chain was counted many times. No antigen is known for it. The sample comes from a study of T cells in Graves' hyperthyroidism and ophthalmopathy. Whole-study findings and limits: Also found in blood were most expanded thyroid clonotypes above 0.001.

Reasons for excluding patients were uncontrolled infection, other autoimmune disease, pregnancy or lactation. It was RNA transcripts that yielded the amplified TCR beta CDR3 regions. TCR CDR3 regions were first amplified by RT-PCR with HTBI primers. One entry per CDR3 protein results from TCRdb running MiXCR on the multiplex PCR reads. The sample yields hundreds of thousands of distinct CDR3 sequences, over 13% seen once. The receptor's source is a man in his forties or fifties with Graves' ophthalmopathy. Sequences were obtained from blood.

The CDR3: CASSQGAGGSSALHF. The CDR3 DNA sequence: TGTGCCAGCAGCCAAGGTGCAGGGGGATCTTCGGCCCTCCACTTT. This rearrangement joins TRBV3-1 to TRBJ1-6, with 7 bases matching TRBD1. The germline gives CDR1 LGHDT, CDR2 YNNKEL (reference sequence). Trimming cost V 1 base and J 14 bases; bases outside gene matches: 11. The CDR3 consists of 15 residues.